Listed below are T cell receptor beta chains from one sample, sequenced in a study of T cell repertoires in cytomegalovirus infection. TCRdb called the reads again in MiXCR, with one record for every CDR3 protein. Altogether roughly 230,000 distinct CDR3 sequences are present, over 15% being singletons, with the ten largest covering roughly 50%. Source material: CD8+ T cells from PBMCs. Receptors originate from a human donor in good health (CMV status not recorded). Some clones in this sample may be carry-over from other donors' samples. The CDR3 runs from the conserved cysteine through the conserved F or W. Fields, in order: J gene, V gene, clone size, D gene, CDR3 DNA, CDR3 protein. A D gene is named only where the DNA matches it firmly. Clone size, where shown, is once, few, many, or a class for clones that have expanded.

TRBJ1-5 TRBV5-8 . . TGTGCCAGCAGCTTGACAGTCCATCAGCCCCAGCATTTT CASSLTVHQPQHF
TRBJ2-7 TRBV24-1 . TRBD1 TGTGCCACCAGTGAAGGGGACAGGGGCACCTACGAGCAGTACTTC CATSEGDRGTYEQYF
TRBJ2-5 TRBV29-1 . TRBD1 TGCAGCGTTTTTGGGACAGGAGGGGTAGAGACCCAGTACTTC CSVFGTGGVETQYF
TRBJ2-5 TRBV5-4 . TRBD1 TGTGCCAGCAGCCCTACAGGGGAGTGGGAGACCCAGTACTTC CASSPTGEWETQYF
TRBJ2-7 TRBV5-6 few . TGTGCCAGCAGCTTCTGGTTGCAGAACTACGAGCAGTACTTC CASSFWLQNYEQYF
TRBJ1-1 TRBV19 . . TGTGCCAGTAGTATTTGGAGTGAAGCTTTCTTT CASSIWSEAFF
TRBJ1-4 TRBV4-1 . TRBD1 TGTGCCAGCAGCCAGGAAACCGGGACAGCTAATGAAAAACTGTTTTTT CASSQETGTANEKLFF
TRBJ1-1 TRBV5-4 . TRBD1 TGTGCCAGCAGCTCACAGGGGGAAGCTTTCTTT CASSSQGEAFF
TRBJ1-5 TRBV6-6 few . TGTGCCAGCAGTTACTCGCAAGATCAGCCCCAGCATTTT CASSYSQDQPQHF
TRBJ2-5 TRBV7-2 many TRBD2 TGTGCCAGCAGCTTTCGGGTAGCGGGGGAGACCCAGTACTTC CASSFRVAGETQYF
TRBJ1-6 TRBV7-6 . . TGTGCCAGCACCGATACAGAATTTACCCTCCACTTT CASTDTEFTLHF
TRBJ2-5 TRBV27 . . TGTGCCAGCAGTTCCCCCCCGGAGACCCAGTACTTC CASSSPPETQYF
TRBJ2-7 TRBV6-2/TRBV6-3 few . TGTGCCAGCAGTTACAAATCTCGCGGGTATTCCGAGCAGTACTTC CASSYKSRGYSEQYF
TRBJ1-1 TRBV6-6 . . TGTGCCAGCAGTCCGGTGGGGACCATGAACACTGAAGCTTTCTTT CASSPVGTMNTEAFF
TRBJ2-1 TRBV7-6 many . TGTGCCAGCAGCTTAGGCGTGGGGGCCAACAATGAGCAGTTCTTC CASSLGVGANNEQFF
TRBJ1-2 TRBV2 few . TGTGCCAGCAGTGATTTGGGGAATACAGACTACACCTTC CASSDLGNTDYTF
TRBJ2-5 TRBV19 . TRBD2 TGTGCCAGTAGTATGGCGGGGGGGCTACGAGGAGAGACCCAGTACTTC CASSMAGGLRGETQYF
TRBJ1-3 TRBV7-2 many TRBD1 TGTGCCAGCAGCTCGACAGGGATAACTGGAAACACCATATATTTT CASSSTGITGNTIYF
TRBJ2-7 TRBV4-2 few . TGTGCCAGCAGCCAAACTGACTTCCCGGACTACGAGCAGTACTTC CASSQTDFPDYEQYF
TRBJ2-2 TRBV6-2/TRBV6-3 few . TGTGCCAGCGCACGTCCAGTGGAGAACACCGGGGAGCTGTTTTTT CASARPVENTGELFF
TRBJ2-2 TRBV7-3 . TRBD1 TGTGCCAGCAGCCTAGAGGCGACAGGGGGCACCGGGGAGCTGTTTTTT CASSLEATGGTGELFF
TRBJ1-1 TRBV6-2/TRBV6-3 many . TGTGCCAGCAGGGCCTCATGGAGTAGCACTGAAGCTTTCTTT CASRASWSSTEAFF
TRBJ1-5 TRBV6-2/TRBV6-3 . . TGTGCCAGCAGTTACGGGTTGGGGGGGGGCGATCAGCCCCAGCATTTT CASSYGLGGGDQPQHF
TRBJ2-1 TRBV6-4 many . TGTGCCAGCAGTTCTAGAGCCGACTCCTACAATGAGCAGTTCTTC CASSSRADSYNEQFF
TRBJ1-1 TRBV10-3 few . TGTGCCATCAGTGAGGGAGTCGCTGAAGCTTTCTTT CAISEGVAEAFF
TRBJ2-7 TRBV5-1 . . TGCGCCAGCAGCTTGGCTGGGGCACCGAGCTACGAGCAGTACTTC CASSLAGAPSYEQYF
TRBJ2-1 TRBV2 many . TGTGCCAGCAGTCGACAGGATGATCTACAGTTCTTC CASSRQDDLQFF
TRBJ2-1 TRBV27 . TRBD2 TGTGCCAGCAGTTTCCCTATAAGCGGGGGGATTTACAATGAGCAGTTCTTC CASSFPISGGIYNEQFF
TRBJ2-7 TRBV12-3/TRBV12-4 few . TGTGCCAGCAGTTTCGGTCAGCTTTCCTACGAGCAGTACTTC CASSFGQLSYEQYF
TRBJ1-4 TRBV2 few . TGTGCCAGCGGGAGACAGCCTTATGAAAAACTGTTTTTT CASGRQPYEKLFF
TRBJ2-5 TRBV6-5 once . TGTGCCAGCAGTTATAGCCCCGGGACGCCCGAAGAGACCCAGTACTTC CASSYSPGTPEETQYF
TRBJ1-1 TRBV28 many TRBD1 TGTGCCAGCAGTTTAACCACAGGGGTTTACACTGAAGCTTTCTTT CASSLTTGVYTEAFF
TRBJ2-7 TRBV2 . . TGTGCCAGCAGTGGGGGTTACGTCTACGAGCAGTACTTC CASSGGYVYEQYF
TRBJ2-7 TRBV5-6 few . TGTGCCAGCAGCTTGGTGGCCGGGGGCGCGGTTGGCTACGAGCAGTACTTC CASSLVAGGAVGYEQYF
TRBJ2-7 TRBV7-9 . TRBD1 TGTGCCAGCAGCACGGACAGGGAGAGCTCCTACGAGCAGTACTTC CASSTDRESSYEQYF
TRBJ2-3 TRBV19 . . TGTGCCAGTAGTATTTCTAGCACAGATACGGAGTATTTT CASSISSTDTEYF
TRBJ2-5 TRBV12-3/TRBV12-4 . TRBD2 TGTGCCAGCAGTTTTCTCGACCTAGCGGGGGCCCTCCATACCCAGTACTTC CASSFLDLAGALHTQYF
TRBJ2-5 TRBV7-6 few . TGTGCCAGCAGCTTAGCGTGGAATCCGGGGAGAGAACGTGAGACCCAGTACTTC CASSLAWNPGRERETQYF
TRBJ1-5 TRBV7-2 many . TGTGCCAGCAGCTTACCACCCACTAACAATCAGCCCCAGCATTTT CASSLPPTNNQPQHF
TRBJ2-2 TRBV12-5 many . TGTGCTAGTGGCTTCGGGCAGCGCGACACCGGGGAGCTGTTTTTT CASGFGQRDTGELFF
TRBJ2-3 TRBV7-2 few . TGTGCCAGCAGCCCGATAGGGCCTAGGGAAGGTGGCGATACGCAGTATTTT CASSPIGPREGGDTQYF
TRBJ1-3 TRBV25-1 many . TGTGCCAGCAGTAAAGAAGATATCATGGATCGATTTTTT CASSKEDIMDRFF
TRBJ1-3 TRBV15 . TRBD1 TGTGCCACCAGCGGGGACAGAGACTCTGGAAACACCATATATTTT CATSGDRDSGNTIYF
TRBJ1-1 TRBV4-3 few . TGCGCCAGCAGCCAGAATCCGGGACAGAACACTGAAGCTTTCTTT CASSQNPGQNTEAFF
TRBJ1-1 TRBV19 many . TGTGCCAGTAGTATCGGACAGAACACTGAAGCTTTCTTT CASSIGQNTEAFF
TRBJ1-1 TRBV6-5 many . TGTGCCAGCAGTTACTCGAGAGGGAACACTGAAGCTTTCTTT CASSYSRGNTEAFF
TRBJ2-1 TRBV10-3 many TRBD1 TGTGCCATCAGTGAGAATAAGGGGGCTCGTTACAATGAGCAGTTCTTC CAISENKGARYNEQFF
TRBJ2-1 TRBV5-1 . TRBD2 TGCGCCAGCAGCGGGTTAGCGGGGATCGACAATGAGCAGTTCTTC CASSGLAGIDNEQFF
TRBJ1-2 TRBV27 . . TGTGCCAGCAGCCCGGGACCATACTATGGCTACACCTTC CASSPGPYYGYTF
TRBJ1-1 TRBV6-2/TRBV6-3 few . TGTGCCAGCAGTCAACTCCGGACTCGGTTAATGAACACTGAAGCTTTCTTT CASSQLRTRLMNTEAFF
TRBJ2-5 TRBV20-1 . TRBD2 TGCAGTGCTAGGCTCCTCCGCGGGAGCCTTCAAGAGACCCAGTACTTC CSARLLRGSLQETQYF
TRBJ1-1 TRBV19 . TRBD1 TGTGCCAGTAGTATAGATCCCCACAGGGGAGATATGAACACTGAAGCTTTCTTT CASSIDPHRGDMNTEAFF
TRBJ2-7 TRBV14 . . TGTGCCAGCAGCGACGACGCCTACGAGCAGTACTTC CASSDDAYEQYF
TRBJ2-3 TRBV19 few . TGTGCCAGTAGTACCGCGGGTGAAGATACGCAGTATTTT CASSTAGEDTQYF
TRBJ1-1 TRBV7-8 . . TGTGCCAGCAGCTCGGGAGACACGAACACTGAAGCTTTCTTT CASSSGDTNTEAFF
TRBJ1-4 TRBV28 few . TGTGCCAGCAGTTTGTATTTCCGACGGGAAATGGCTAATGAAAAACTGTTTTTT CASSLYFRREMANEKLFF
TRBJ1-2 TRBV7-3 many TRBD1 TGTGCCAGCAGCGGCTACAACAGGGGAGACTATGGCTACACCTTC CASSGYNRGDYGYTF